The 9 T cell receptor beta chains below all came from one sample that was sequenced in a study of CD8 T cells in ankylosing spondylitis. TCRdb fed the 5' RACE reads into MiXCR, producing one record per CDR3 protein. The sample consists of 200,000 to 250,000 distinct CDR3 sequences, 8% to 11% of them appearing once. The specimen sequenced was blood, either unsorted or a sorted T cell fraction (not recorded which). The receptors originated from a male donor with ankylosing spondylitis or in good health (not recorded which).

This chain links TRBV30 with TRBJ2-7, with a tentative D call TRBD2 (5 bases). The germline V gene has CDR1 GTSNPN and CDR2 SVGIG (reference sequence). The V and J ends lost 0 bases and 9 bases respectively, with 9 bases between them. This CDR3 region has 11 residues. For the CDR3, the DNA is TGTGCCTGGAGTGTAGGGAGTCGGCAGTACTTC. It specifies CAWSVGSRQYF.

This clonotype was detected a few times. This chain joins TRBV10-2 and TRBJ1-6, with unresolved D. CDR3 length: 13 amino acids. V lost 8 bases and J 0 bases, leaving 5 bases between the germline ends. Germline values: CDR1 WSHSY, CDR2 SAAADI. CDR3 region: CASLASYNSPLHF. The DNA of the CDR3 is TGCGCCAGCTTGGCCTCCTATAATTCACCCCTCCACTTT.

This clonotype was seen many times. The genes are TRBV4-2 and TRBJ2-7, with D possibly TRBD2 on 5 matching bases. This CDR3 is 15 amino acids long. Germline V gene data show CDR1 as LGHNA and CDR2 as YNFKEQ. The germline V and J ends were trimmed by 0 bases and 2 bases, with 11 bases remaining between them. The CDR3 loop reads CASSQDPGSTYEQYF. The CDR3 DNA reads TGTGCCAGCAGCCAAGACCCGGGGTCCACCTACGAGCAGTACTTC.

This clonotype was counted at least ten times. J is TRBJ2-2 and V is TRBV6-1; the D gene is possibly TRBD1 (6 bases). The germline CDR1 and CDR2 sequences are MNHNS and SASEGT. V was trimmed by 7 bases and J by 1 base, leaving 10 bases between them. There are 14 residues in the CDR3. The CDR3, as DNA: TGTGCCAGCACCCCGACAGGGAACACCGGGGAGCTGTTTTTT. Protein product: CASTPTGNTGELFF.

This clonotype was picked up many times. V gene TRBV5-1 combines with J gene TRBJ2-3; D is undetermined. The CDR3 consists of 14 residues. V gave up 0 bases and J gave up 0 bases, with 5 bases separating them. Germline V CDR1 and CDR2: SGHRS, YFSETQ. The CDR3 is CASSLGSSTDTQYF. The CDR3 region has the DNA TGCGCCAGCAGCTTGGGGTCTAGCACAGATACGCAGTATTTT.

In this sample, this clonotype turned up many times. This chain connects TRBV11-2 to TRBJ2-3; D remains unclear. Germline assignment: CDR1 SGHAT and CDR2 FQNNGV. CDR3 length equals 15 residues. V gave up 4 bases and J gave up 3 bases, with 14 bases separating them. CDR3 in DNA: TGTGCCAGCAGCTCCGTCGTACGTGGTACAGATACGCAGTATTTT. Its protein is CASSSVVRGTDTQYF.

The chain recombines TRBV4-2 with TRBJ2-1; D possibly corresponds to TRBD2 (5 bases). Germline loops: CDR1 LGHNA, CDR2 YNFKEQ. This CDR3 has 12 residues. The germline V and J ends were trimmed by 0 bases and 12 bases, with 9 bases remaining between them. CDR3 residues: CASSQEGGRQFF. The CDR3 DNA reads TGTGCCAGCAGCCAAGAAGGAGGTAGGCAGTTCTTC.

This clonotype has more than one count but fewer than ten. The chain carries TRBV4-2 and TRBJ2-1, with TRBD2 matching over 9 bases. This CDR3 region has 16 residues. Germline CDR1 LGHNA, CDR2 YNFKEQ. Germline trimming cut 0 bases from V and 7 bases from J; bases unmatched to any gene: 7. This chain's CDR3 is CASSQDVNSGGNEQFF. CDR3 nucleotide sequence: TGTGCCAGCAGCCAAGACGTAAATAGCGGGGGAAATGAGCAGTTCTTC.

Comment on this clonotype: It may be a read error: a sequence one base away is much more abundant. The chain is built from TRBV27 and TRBJ1-1, with unresolved D. The CDR3 contains 15 residues. Germline assignment: CDR1 MNHEY and CDR2 SMNVEV (reference sequence). The CDR3 sequence: CVSSSRLPVETEAFF. The CDR3 nucleotides are TGTGTCAGCAGTAGCAGGCTTCCTGTTGAAACTGAAGCTTTCTTT.